The 8 T cell receptor beta chains reported below all come from one sample, sequenced in a study of post-analysis software for immune sequencing data. Each TCR beta cDNA library carried unique molecular identifiers. TCRdb re-called the PCR reads through MiXCR, storing one row per CDR3 protein. The table lists 700,000 to 900,000 distinct CDR3 sequences, about 45% of them singletons, with roughly 4.4% in the top ten. These receptors are not linked to any known antigen. Study-level points and caveats: Controls showed lower frequencies than patients for five TRBV segments, and TRBV5-6, TRBV5-1 and TRBV20-1 were among these.

Sequencing input: blood. The receptors shown here come from a girl aged 5 to 17 with multiple sclerosis.

The chain joins TRBV20-1 to TRBJ2-1; no clear D gene. This CDR3 contains 13 residues. Germline loops: CDR1 DFQATT, CDR2 SNEGSKA (reference sequence). Trimming left V 1 base short and J 8 bases short, with 12 bases between. In DNA, the CDR3 is TGCAGTGCTAGAGGACCCCACGTAGATGAGCAGTTCTTC. It yields the protein CSARGPHVDEQFF.

J is TRBJ2-3 and V is TRBV7-2, with 9 bases lining up with TRBD2. J gave up 3 bases and V 5 bases, and 9 bases lay outside the gene matches. The CDR3 sequence is 16 residues long. Per germline, CDR1 SGHTA and CDR2 FQGNSA. The CDR3 DNA reads TGTGCCAGCAGCAGAGCTAGCGGGACCCTTACAGATACGCAGTATTTT. Residues: CASSRASGTLTDTQYF.

The gene calls are TRBV9 and TRBJ2-1; no firm D call. Germline CDR1 reads SGDLS; CDR2 reads YYNGEE. This CDR3 has 13 residues. V lost 2 bases to trimming and J lost 2 bases, with 5 bases between them. CDR3 nucleotides: TGTGCCAGCAGCGTGTCCCCCTACAATGAGCAGTTCTTC. Its translation: CASSVSPYNEQFF. Full variable domain (missing parts from reference TRBV9 and TRBJ2-1): DSGVTQTPKHLITATGQRVTLRCSPRSGDLSVYWYQQSLDQGLQFLIQYYNGEERAKGNILERFSAQQFPDLHSELNLSSLELGDSALYFCASSVSPYNEQFFGPGTRLTVL.

The chain employs TRBV2 and TRBJ2-6, with D unresolved. Germline CDR1 and CDR2: SNHLY and FYNNEI. V gave up 6 bases and J gave up 0 bases, with 9 bases separating them. This CDR3 region has 15 residues. The CDR3 loop reads CASRWGNSGANVLTF. The CDR3 DNA reads as TGTGCCAGCAGGTGGGGAAACTCTGGGGCCAACGTCCTGACTTTC.

This clonotype came up a few times. Germline and junction disagree at one end, which may indicate a read error. The chain employs TRBV7-9 and TRBJ2-4; D ambiguous. The J call is in doubt because the DNA end fits TRBJ2-7 better. The CDR3 sequence is 12 residues long. From germline, CDR1 is SEHNR and CDR2 FQNEAQ (reference sequence). The CDR3 is CTSSLYSNEQYF. Here the CDR3 DNA reads TGTACCAGCAGCTTGTATTCCAACGAGCAGTACTTC.

The chain has TRBV20-1 and TRBJ2-7, with a possible D match to TRBD2 (6 bases). Germline-derived CDR1 and CDR2 are DFQATT and SNEGSKA (reference sequence). V was clipped by 3 bases and J by 1 base, with 22 bases between them. The CDR3 extends over 17 amino acids. CDR3 amino acids: CSARLGGVYHNSYEQYF. The CDR3 DNA sequence: TGCAGTGCTAGGTTGGGGGGTGTGTACCATAATTCCTACGAGCAGTACTTC.

This rearrangement joins TRBV6-5 to TRBJ1-2, with D possibly TRBD1 on 6 matching bases. Trimming left V 6 bases short and J 8 bases short, with 16 bases between. CDR1 MNHEY and CDR2 SVGAGI come from the germline V gene. This CDR3 region has 13 residues. In DNA form, the CDR3 reads TGTGCCAGCAGATCACAGGGAAGAAGCGGCTACACCTTC. Its translation: CASRSQGRSGYTF.

V is TRBV27 and J is TRBJ1-4; 7 bases align to TRBD1. Trimming removed 6 bases from V and 0 bases from J; junction bases left unmatched: 10. CDR1 and CDR2 (germline): MNHEY, SMNVEV (reference sequence). The CDR3 is 17 residues long. The CDR3 loop is CASSMTGTTATNEKLFF. The CDR3, as DNA: TGTGCCAGCAGCATGACAGGGACTACTGCAACTAATGAAAAACTGTTTTTT.